Below, 2 T cell receptor beta chains from the same sample are listed, as sequenced in a study of T-cell memory formation after mild COVID-19. TCRdb passed the 5' RACE reads through MiXCR, listing each CDR3 protein once. Among 250,000 or so distinct CDR3 sequences, about a sixth were seen once, and the ten largest hold 20% to 25%. Sequencing was performed on PBMCs or a T cell subset sorted from them (not recorded which). Receptor source: a young man who had mild COVID-19 (a few samples of this study predate the infection). Cell type and time point are not known.

The chain is built from TRBV20-1 and TRBJ1-2; 9 nucleotides match TRBD1. CDR1 is DFQATT and CDR2 is SNEGSKA in the germline V gene (reference sequence). V lost 7 bases to trimming and J lost 5 bases; unmatched junction nucleotides: 11. The CDR3 is made up of 14 amino acids. The CDR3 DNA follows: TGCAGTGGCGAGACTACAGGGGGCGGGTATGGCTACACCTTC. Amino acid sequence: CSGETTGGGYGYTF.

This clonotype has more than one count but fewer than ten. The rearrangement links TRBV29-1 to TRBJ2-1; no firm D call. Trimming took 0 bases from V and 8 from J, leaving 8 bases between them. The CDR3 is made up of 12 amino acids. The germline V gene has CDR1 SQVTM and CDR2 ANQGSEA. The CDR3 DNA follows: TGCAGCGTTGAAGAGACCATAGATGAGCAGTTCTTC. It encodes CSVEETIDEQFF.